The clone carrying this T cell receptor (beta chain) showed up just once. The J segment lost 1 base and the V segment lost 3 bases, leaving 7 bases of the junction unmatched. Germline CDR1 is LNHDA and CDR2 is SQIVND (reference sequence). The CDR3 extends over 16 amino acids. Study processing details: Scientists estimated how many nucleated cells there were by amplifying reference gene primers. Libraries were prepared by immunoSEQ multiplex PCR; TCRdb keeps only in-frame clonotypes and omits some of them. V and J calls and clone size come straight from that table; D and trimming were deduced from the DNA. The table shows about half a million clones, with 80% to 90% occurring only once. These data belong to a study of blood T cell repertoires in COVID-19. Study-wide context: There were acute and convalescent COVID-19 samples, and they came from the United States, Italy and Spain. T cells, B-cell-depleted T cells, or PBMCs supplied cDNA or gDNA.

The chain employs TRBV19 and TRBJ1-1, with 8 positions matching TRBD1. Sequencing was done on a sample of peripheral blood. The sequence was collected from a human donor in a cohort sampled during active COVID-19. The CDR3 is CASSIRQGTGNTEAFF. The CDR3 DNA reads TGTGCCAGTAGTATCCGGCAGGGGACAGGGAACACTGAAGCTTTCTTT.